The source of this T cell receptor beta chain is a study of blood T cell repertoires in COVID-19 (dated by TCRdb to 2018 to 2020). Context from the whole study: Samples from collaborators originated in the United States, Italy and Spain and spanned both the acute and convalescent phases of COVID-19. The material from the prospective study consisted of cDNA or gDNA derived from T cells, B-cell-depleted T cells, or PBMCs. Subjects who had been exposed to COVID-19, were actively infected with it, or had recovered from it provided the deeply sampled blood TCRbeta repertoires that made up the dataset. The repertoires were released in a freely available public database meant as a resource for research on the immune response to SARS-CoV-2. The samples were drawn from two sources: the first 160 participants of the ongoing ImmuneRACE study, and 1,000 to 1,500 subjects contributed by 6 global collaborators. Sample metadata almost always included a de-identified subject ID, COVID-19 status, age in years and sex. HLA class I and class II types, where available, came from metadata supplied by the sample provider rather than from assay-based typing.

TCRbeta CDR3 regions were amplified from genomic DNA by means of the immunoSEQ Assay, a bias-controlled multiplex PCR. Concerning the study's data processing: Within the assay, amplification of reference gene primers was used to estimate how many nucleated cells each sample contained. To quantify the absolute abundance of each unique TCRbeta CDR3 rearrangement, sequence reads were collapsed and filtered. Productive Simpson clonality was computed per sample as the square root of Simpson's diversity index over productive rearrangements. In TCRdb, the immuneACCESS table is reduced to in-frame sequences with V and J assigned. These tables do not hold every clone; where another copy was compared, an unresolved V gene accounts for under half, and the others remain unexplained. V and J calls and clone size are as listed in that table; D and trimming were resolved from the DNA. Recorded for this sample are roughly 80,000 clones; roughly 82% of them occurred a single time. The ten largest clonotypes hold more than 9.5% of the sample.

The collaborating institutions used their own protocols to collect whole blood in K2EDTA tubes. Collaborator samples were shipped for TCRbeta analysis as frozen whole blood, isolated PBMCs, or DNA extracted from either sample type. On this clone itself: Its specific antigen is unknown. Base qualities are not provided; no much larger clone lies one nucleotide away.

What the study reported, not specific to this receptor: The amount of clinical and demographic metadata varied by source and participant and was provided uncurated.

Source material: peripheral blood. This sequence originates from a man between 45 and 60 years old with acute or convalescent COVID-19.

The CDR3 loop reads CATRTGRGTEAFF. At the DNA level, the sequence is TGTGCCACCAGGACAGGACGGGGCACTGAAGCTTTCTTT. This receptor chain uses TRBV24-1 and TRBJ1-1; TRBD1 is perhaps the D gene, given 6 matching bases. The V end loses 7 bases and the J end loses 4 bases, and a stretch of 12 bases separates them. The germline V gene yields KGHDR for CDR1 and SFDVKD for CDR2. The CDR3 runs 13 amino acids, cysteine and phenylalanine included. Left in the record is the CDR3 DNA by itself, 39 bases read in frame from the first base.